Following are 10 T cell receptor beta chains from one sample sequenced in a study of blood T cell repertoires in COVID-19. Clones were sequenced by immunoSEQ multiplex PCR, and TCRdb holds only the in-frame ones, with some missing. The table records about 180,000 clones, approximately 80% of them present only once. Source material: PBMCs or T cells enriched from blood (not recorded which). The receptors shown here come from a man in his sixties who had been exposed to COVID-19.

V is TRBV24-1 and J is TRBJ2-3; 7 bases are a match to TRBD1. V shed 7 bases, J shed 5 bases, and the junction held 5 bases outside the gene matches. The CDR3 loop spans 13 amino acids. Germline V gene data show CDR1 as KGHDR and CDR2 as SFDVKD. This CDR3 is CATRQGKEDTQYF. DNA of the CDR3: TGTGCCACCAGACAGGGGAAGGAAGATACGCAGTATTTT.

This clone occurred once. This chain joins TRBV27 and TRBJ1-5, with a possible D match to TRBD1 (6 bases). Trimming took off 8 bases at V and 5 bases at J, with 16 bases between the two ends. Germline lookup yields CDR1 MNHEY and CDR2 SMNVEV (reference sequence). The CDR3 is made up of 14 amino acids. The CDR3 is CASRTRGGYQPQHF. CDR3 sequence (DNA): TGTGCCAGCCGGACCAGGGGTGGCTATCAGCCCCAGCATTTT.

This chain joins TRBV9 and TRBJ2-2, with D perhaps matching TRBD2 (5 bases). V shed 2 bases and J shed 1 base, with 9 bases lying between them. The CDR3 totals 15 residues. From germline, CDR1 is SGDLS and CDR2 YYNGEE. Here the CDR3 DNA reads TGTGCCAGCAGCGTGGGGAGTTGGAACACCGGGGAGCTGTTTTTT. It translates to CASSVGSWNTGELFF.

The chain combines TRBV28 with TRBJ1-4; no clear D gene. The CDR3 totals 12 residues. From germline, CDR1 is MDHEN and CDR2 SYDVKM. V lost 8 bases to trimming and J lost 5 bases, with 9 bases between them. In nucleotides, the CDR3 is TGTGCCAGCTGGCAGATAAATGAAAAACTGTTTTTT. This gives the protein CASWQINEKLFF.

The genes are TRBV5-6 and TRBJ1-4; D might be TRBD1 (5 bases). Germline-derived CDR1 and CDR2 are SGHDT and YYEEEE. The CDR3 extends over 16 amino acids. V lost 3 bases and J lost 2, with 14 bases in between. The CDR3, as DNA: TGTGCCAGCAGCTCCTCTTCAGGGAGGACTAATGAAAAACTGTTTTTT. It codes for CASSSSSGRTNEKLFF.

The V call is TRBV27, the J call TRBJ2-5; no clear D gene. Germline V gene sequence: CDR1 MNHEY, CDR2 SMNVEV (reference sequence). V was trimmed by 5 bases and J by 5 bases, leaving 12 bases between them. The CDR3 sequence is 13 residues long. The CDR3 DNA reads TGTGCCAGCAGTCTTTGGGCCCGGGAGACCCAGTACTTC. It codes for CASSLWARETQYF.

V gene TRBV10-2 combines with J gene TRBJ1-3; 7 bases map to TRBD1. CDR1 is WSHSY and CDR2 is SAAADI in the germline V gene. J was trimmed by 2 bases and V by 5 bases; bases with no gene match: 0. The CDR3 is made up of 13 amino acids. The CDR3 bases are TGCGCCAGCAGTACAGGGGCTGGAAACACCATATATTTT. Translation: CASSTGAGNTIYF.

The chain is built from TRBV4-1 and TRBJ1-1, with 8 bases matching TRBD1. The CDR3 has 13 residues. From germline, CDR1 is MGHRA and CDR2 YSYEKL. Unmatched junction bases numbered 6, after V lost 5 bases and J lost 7 bases. In DNA form, the CDR3 reads TGCGCCAGCAGCTCGAGACAGGGGTTTGAAGCTTTCTTT. As protein: CASSSRQGFEAFF.

The chain is built from TRBV5-4 and TRBJ2-7, with D maybe TRBD2 (7 bases). From germline, CDR1 is SGHNT and CDR2 YYREEE (reference sequence). The V and J ends lost 0 bases and 4 bases respectively, with 11 bases between them. The CDR3 is 14 amino acids. The CDR3 nucleotides read TGTGCCAGCAGCTTGGTAGGGGGGGGATACGAGCAGTACTTC. Encoded protein: CASSLVGGGYEQYF.

This chain uses TRBV6-6 with TRBJ2-5; 7 bases agree with TRBD2. The CDR3 covers 13 residues. Germline V CDR1 and CDR2: MNHNY, SVGAGI (reference sequence). The J segment lost 5 bases and the V segment lost 8 bases, leaving 8 bases of the junction unmatched. CDR3 amino acids: CASLEGGLETQYF. CDR3 coding DNA: TGTGCCAGCCTAGAGGGAGGGTTGGAGACCCAGTACTTC.